What follows is one T cell receptor (beta chain) and its context. The record originates from a study of blood T cell repertoires in COVID-19. Study as a whole: Acute and convalescent COVID-19 specimens originated in the United States, Italy and Spain. In each case, the material was cDNA or gDNA derived from T cells, B-cell-depleted T cells, or PBMCs.

The V and J ends lost 4 bases and 3 bases, in that order; junction bases with no gene match: 5. CDR1 is SQVTM, CDR2 ANQGSEA, per germline. This CDR3 contains 14 residues. In the original analysis: Quantification of nucleated cells was approximated via reference gene primer amplification. TCRdb's table, derived via immunoSEQ multiplex PCR, lists solely in-frame clones and lacks some. Clone size and the V and J calls come from that table; the DNA yielded D and trimming. Of 390,000 or so clones listed, just over 85% are singletons. This receptor was identified in a woman aged 25-40 years with active or convalescent COVID-19. Sequencing was performed on peripheral blood. The chain is built from TRBV29-1 and TRBJ1-4; the match to TRBD1 covers 7 bases. The CDR3 sequence: CSVVQGSANEKLFF. The DNA of the CDR3 is TGCAGCGTTGTACAGGGGTCGGCTAATGAAAAACTGTTTTTT.